This is a list of T cell receptor beta chains from one sample in a study of early T cells in non-severe SARS-CoV-2 infection. TCRdb ran MiXCR on the 5' RACE reads and lists one entry per CDR3 protein. The data show approximately 34,000 distinct CDR3 sequences, approximately 8.7% seen once. Sequencing used whole blood, obtained at baseline. These receptors originate from an adult who was a healthcare worker with PCR-confirmed SARS-CoV-2 infection or an uninfected control (not recorded which). The CDR3 runs from the conserved cysteine through the conserved F or W.

TRBV3-1	TRBJ2-3	CASSRDRATDTQYF
TRBV20-1	TRBJ1-6	CSATQGSGYNSPLHF
TRBV7-3	TRBJ2-1	CASSLAPPSGSSYNEQFF
TRBV3-1	TRBJ1-1	CASSQELVNTEAFF
TRBV28	TRBJ2-2	CASSFGTGDTGELFF
TRBV7-2	TRBJ2-1	CASSITSTNEQFF
TRBV3-1	TRBJ2-3	CASSQELLAHTDTQYF
TRBV30	TRBJ2-7	CAWSDPGSNYEQYF
TRBV3-1	TRBJ2-3	CASSQAGQGTGDTQYF
TRBV3-1	TRBJ2-7	CASSQDGPTWNEQYF
TRBV29-1	TRBJ2-1	CSVGARGNEQFF
TRBV28	TRBJ1-5	CASSLMGYSNQPQHF
TRBV28	TRBJ1-2	CASSLIWGTNYGYTF
TRBV6-5	TRBJ2-1	CASSYSPPGQVNNEQFF
TRBV6-5	TRBJ1-2	CASSSTPGFGYTF
TRBV28	TRBJ1-1	CASSLSHLAMNTEAFF
TRBV28	TRBJ2-6	CASRTVSGANVLTF
TRBV12-3/TRBV12-4	TRBJ1-3	CASRLVVGNTIYF
TRBV18	TRBJ2-7	CASSPRGVEVYEQYF
TRBV12-3/TRBV12-4	TRBJ2-4	CASSFSWGAKNIQYF
TRBV7-3	TRBJ2-2	CASSLPGDMNTGELFF
TRBV19	TRBJ2-1	CASSIGGVEYNEQFF
TRBV3-1	TRBJ1-6	CASSQDFDFSPLHF
TRBV18	TRBJ2-7	CASSLPGTDEQYF
TRBV5-1	TRBJ2-1	CASSLLGSNEQFF
TRBV9	TRBJ2-6	CASSPFTNRQGSGANVLTF
TRBV30	TRBJ1-1	CARSPQQGLNTEAFF
TRBV27	TRBJ1-4	CASSSDRVREKLFF
TRBV20-1	TRBJ2-4	CSARDPQEPNIQYF
TRBV2	TRBJ1-5	CASRGQGVVQPQHF
TRBV27	TRBJ2-1	CASSLAGGREFF
TRBV7-2	TRBJ2-2	CASSRVPRGTTGELFF
TRBV11-3	TRBJ2-1	CASSLGTGGSYNEQFF
TRBV28	TRBJ2-5	CASSLSRGDVAETQYF
TRBV6-5	TRBJ2-3	CASSPKGPDTQYF
TRBV12-3/TRBV12-4	TRBJ1-2	CASSRQGHGYTF
TRBV12-3/TRBV12-4	TRBJ2-3	CASSYRTGGSDTQYF
TRBV6-6	TRBJ2-3	CASKGQGRTDTQYF
TRBV6-6	TRBJ2-7	CASSAGTGGDEQYF
TRBV5-1	TRBJ2-2	CASASSPGDTGELFF
TRBV7-6	TRBJ2-2	CASSLVVPSRFTGELFF
TRBV7-2	TRBJ2-3	CASSGARESADTQYF
TRBV28	TRBJ1-1	CASSFIRGRGQRGEAFF
TRBV4-1	TRBJ1-1	CASSLEGAQNTEAFF
TRBV20-1	TRBJ2-1	CSVGDHNEQFF
TRBV6-1	TRBJ2-7	CASSEAPASSYEQYF
TRBV6-2/TRBV6-3	TRBJ2-6	CASSPVIPGANVLTF
TRBV12-3/TRBV12-4	TRBJ2-3	CASSRGDIGSDTQYF
TRBV5-1	TRBJ2-7	CASRIGRDYEQYF
TRBV7-3	TRBJ2-1	CASSLIAGGFNEQFF
TRBV6-2/TRBV6-3	TRBJ2-1	CASRTRRAEQFF
TRBV20-1	TRBJ2-2	CSARDLITSSGELFF
TRBV11-2	TRBJ2-4	CATGTPAKNIQYF
TRBV7-2	TRBJ2-1	CASSPMQPSSYNEQFF
TRBV6-2/TRBV6-3	TRBJ2-5	CASSPEGTQYF
TRBV6-6	TRBJ1-5	CASGDIQGQPQHF
TRBV12-3/TRBV12-4	TRBJ2-1	CASSQGAGKEQFF